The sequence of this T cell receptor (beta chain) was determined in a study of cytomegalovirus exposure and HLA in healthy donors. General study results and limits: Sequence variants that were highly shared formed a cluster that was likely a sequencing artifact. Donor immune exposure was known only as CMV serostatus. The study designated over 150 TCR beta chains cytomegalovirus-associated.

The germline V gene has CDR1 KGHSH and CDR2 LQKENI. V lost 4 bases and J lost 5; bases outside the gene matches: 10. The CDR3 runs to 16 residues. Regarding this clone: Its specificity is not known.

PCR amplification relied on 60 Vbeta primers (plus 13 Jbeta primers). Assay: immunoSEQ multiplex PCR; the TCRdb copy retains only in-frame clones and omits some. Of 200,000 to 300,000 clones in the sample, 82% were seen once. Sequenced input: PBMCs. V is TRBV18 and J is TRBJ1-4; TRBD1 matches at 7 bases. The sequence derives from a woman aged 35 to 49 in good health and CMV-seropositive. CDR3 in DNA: TGTGCCAGCTCACTGGCCGGACAGGCAATGAATGAAAAACTGTTTTTT. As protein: CASSLAGQAMNEKLFF.